The 28 T cell receptor beta chains presented below share a single source sample, sequenced in a study of regulatory T cells in long-lasting Graves disease. Specified time point: newly diagnosed GD, antithyroid drugs for less than 3 months. With RNA extracted from PBMCs as input, the TCR library was made. Assembly of TCR beta libraries relied on iRepertoire HTBI primers together with Arm-PCR of CDR3 regions. Each CDR3 protein gets one entry after TCRdb re-called the multiplex PCR reads with MiXCR. This sample carries about 330,000 distinct CDR3 sequences, around 15% of them seen once, and the ten largest clones take roughly 21%. This same sample was also taken into another study, of T cells in Graves' hyperthyroidism and ophthalmopathy.

The starting material was peripheral blood mononuclear cells (PBMCs), obtained at new diagnosis, from a patient treated with antithyroid drugs. Source of these receptors: a woman aged 18-30 years with Graves disease.

Remarks on this clonotype: A much larger clone lies a single base off, so this may be a read error. The chain uses TRBV2 and TRBJ1-2; 12 bases match TRBD1. Germline CDR1 is SNHLY and CDR2 is FYNNEI. V dropped 5 bases and J dropped 4; count of bases not matched to a gene: 8. The CDR3 totals 16 residues. As DNA, the CDR3 is TGTGCCAGCAGTTTGTTCGGGACAGGGGGCGGCTATGGCTACACCTTC. Its translation: CASSLFGTGGGYGYTF. The variable domain in full, completed from reference TRBV2 and TRBJ1-2, reads EPEVTQTPSHQVTQMGQEVILRCVPISNHLYFYWYRQILGQKVEFLVSFYNNEISEKSEIFDDQFSVERPDGSNFTLKIRSTKLEDSAMYFCASSLFGTGGGYGYTFGSGTRLTVV.

The chain carries TRBV3-1 and TRBJ1-2; D perhaps matches TRBD1 (5 bases). The V end lost 1 base, the J end lost 8 bases, and 14 bases lay between the germline ends. The CDR3 runs to 14 residues. The V gene's germline CDR1 is LGHDT and CDR2 YNNKEL (reference sequence). The CDR3 reads CASSQGWDRPGYTF. The DNA for the CDR3 is TGTGCCAGCAGCCAAGGCTGGGACCGTCCGGGCTACACCTTC.

The gene calls are TRBV7-3 and TRBJ2-1; tentatively, D is TRBD1 (5 bases). CDR1 and CDR2 from the germline V gene are SGHTA and FQGTGA. This CDR3 is 15 amino acids long. V dropped 1 base and J dropped 8 bases, with 15 bases sitting between them. CDR3 region: CASSLMGKGLHEQFF. CDR3 bases: TGTGCCAGCAGCTTAATGGGGAAGGGGCTTCATGAGCAGTTCTTC. The entire variable domain, with the rest obtained from reference TRBV7-3 and TRBJ2-1, is as follows: GAGVSQTPSNKVTEKGKYVELRCDPISGHTALYWYRQSLGQGPEFLIYFQGTGAADDSGLPNDRFFAVRPEGSVSTLKIQRTERGDSAVYLCASSLMGKGLHEQFFGPGTRLTVL.

The chain combines TRBV2 with TRBJ2-7, with 11 bases fitting TRBD2. The V and J ends lost 5 bases and 3 bases, in that order; junction bases with no gene match: 9. Germline V lookup: CDR1 SNHLY, CDR2 FYNNEI. The CDR3 has 16 residues. The CDR3 spells CASSHPSGRPLYEQYF. CDR3 coding DNA: TGTGCCAGCAGTCACCCTAGCGGGAGGCCCCTCTACGAGCAGTACTTC.

The chain recombines TRBV7-9 with TRBJ1-4; no clear D gene. Germline loops: CDR1 SEHNR, CDR2 FQNEAQ (reference sequence). The CDR3 is made up of 13 amino acids. The V gene lost 5 bases and the J gene lost 4 bases, with 8 bases spanning the gap. The CDR3 DNA is TGTGCCAGCAGCCCCCCTAGTAATGAAAAACTGTTTTTT. Its translation: CASSPPSNEKLFF.

This clonotype was seen more than once but under ten times. The rearrangement joins TRBV9 to TRBJ1-1; the D is unclear. Germline V gene sequence: CDR1 SGDLS, CDR2 YYNGEE. Trimming removed 0 bases from V and 6 bases from J, with 9 bases in between. The CDR3 is 13 amino acids. The CDR3 protein is CASSVGTQPEAFF. The CDR3 nucleotides are TGTGCCAGCAGCGTAGGTACACAACCTGAAGCTTTCTTT.

There are many counts of this clonotype. The rearrangement joins TRBV11-1 to TRBJ1-1; unclear D gene. The germline V and J ends were trimmed by 5 bases and 2 bases, with 12 bases remaining between them. Germline assignment: CDR1 SGHAT and CDR2 FQDESV (reference sequence). CDR3 length: 14 amino acids. The CDR3 DNA sequence: TGTGCCAGCAGCGCAACAGAGACCAACACTGAAGCTTTCTTT. Its translation is CASSATETNTEAFF.

The chain recombines TRBV28 with TRBJ1-5, with 7 bases fitting TRBD1. Trimming removed 4 bases from V and 6 bases from J; junction bases left unmatched: 9. The length of the CDR3 is 15 residues. CDR1 is MDHEN and CDR2 is SYDVKM in the germline V gene. The CDR3 protein is CASSYGQGGAQPQHF. The CDR3 region has the DNA TGTGCCAGCAGTTACGGGCAGGGGGGGGCTCAGCCCCAGCATTTT.

This clonotype was counted many times. This rearrangement joins TRBV6-5 to TRBJ1-5; D is ambiguous. In germline, CDR1 is MNHEY, CDR2 SVGAGI. The CDR3 has 13 residues. The V end lost 6 bases, the J end lost 6 bases, and 12 bases lay between the germline ends. CDR3 protein: CASSYDLTQPQHF. CDR3 sequence (DNA): TGTGCCAGCAGCTACGACTTAACTCAGCCCCAGCATTTT.

On this clonotype: Being one base from a much bigger clone, this may be a read error. V is TRBV10-3 and J is TRBJ2-5, with 9 bases fitting TRBD2. The trim removed 9 bases at V and 5 bases at J, leaving 10 bases unmatched. Germline assignment: CDR1 ENHRY and CDR2 SYGVKD. The CDR3 is made up of 14 amino acids. The DNA of the CDR3 is TGTGCCATTGGAATAGCGGGAGCCGGGGAGACCCAGTACTTC. Its protein product is CAIGIAGAGETQYF.

This clonotype has ten or more counts. The rearrangement links TRBV30 to TRBJ2-4; a weak D match, TRBD1 (7 bases). CDR3 length: 12 residues. CDR1 is GTSNPN and CDR2 is SVGIG in the germline V gene (reference sequence). Trimming removed 6 bases from V and 8 bases from J, with 14 bases in between. The CDR3 region has the DNA TGTGCCTGTACTCAGGGGGGTTACATTCAGTACTTC. It yields the protein CACTQGGYIQYF. The full variable domain, with the rest looked up from reference TRBV30 and TRBJ2-4, is SQTIHQWPATLVQPVGSPLSLECTVEGTSNPNLYWYRQAAGRGLQLLFYSVGIGQISSEVPQNLSASRPQDRQFILSSKKLLLSDSGFYLCACTQGGYIQYFGAGTRLSVL.

The sample holds many counts of this clonotype. The chain uses TRBV6-1 and TRBJ1-2, with D possibly matching TRBD1 (6 bases). Between the trimmed V and J ends, which lost 8 bases and 0 bases, there was a span of 19 bases. Germline V gene sequence: CDR1 MNHNS, CDR2 SASEGT. This CDR3 is built from 16 residues. The DNA of the CDR3 is TGTGCCAGCCGAATAGAAGCAGGGGCGACTAACTATGGCTACACCTTC. Translation: CASRIEAGATNYGYTF.

This clonotype was recorded at least ten times. The V gene is TRBV2, the J gene TRBJ2-1; the match to TRBD2 covers 9 bases. CDR1 and CDR2 from the germline V gene are SNHLY and FYNNEI. J was trimmed by 0 bases and V by 3 bases; bases with no gene match: 9. The CDR3 has 18 residues. For the CDR3, the DNA is TGTGCCAGCAGTGAGAGGGCTAGCGGGGCCATCTCCTACAATGAGCAGTTCTTC. It is translated as CASSERASGAISYNEQFF.

This rearrangement joins TRBV19 to TRBJ2-7; TRBD1 is a possible D gene (6 bases). This CDR3 has 15 residues. V was trimmed by 5 bases and J by 10 bases, leaving 24 bases between them. Looked up from germline, CDR1 is LNHDA and CDR2 is SQIVND (reference sequence). In DNA, the CDR3 is TGTGCCAGTAGTCGTTCGACGGACAGCTACCTTTCTCAGTACTTC. Protein product: CASSRSTDSYLSQYF.

The rearrangement joins TRBV5-6 to TRBJ2-4; D possibly corresponds to TRBD1 (5 bases). The V end was cut by 4 bases, the J end by 0 bases, with 17 bases between. The germline V gene has CDR1 SGHDT and CDR2 YYEEEE. This CDR3 is 17 amino acids long. The CDR3 coding sequence is TGTGCCAGCAGCCCCCTTACAGGAGAGTTAGCCAAAAACATTCAGTACTTC. It specifies CASSPLTGELAKNIQYF.

This chain joins TRBV20-1 and TRBJ2-5; D may be TRBD1 (5 bases). Trimming removed 8 bases at V and 1 base at J, with 14 bases between. The CDR3 is 13 amino acids. Germline V gene sequence: CDR1 DFQATT, CDR2 SNEGSKA (reference sequence). The CDR3 spells CSSIRGFQETQYF. In DNA form, the CDR3 reads TGCAGTTCTATAAGGGGATTCCAAGAGACCCAGTACTTC.

This clonotype was counted only a few times. CDR3 nucleotides: TGTGCCAGCAGTGCCGGGACAGATGACTATGGCTACACCTTC. Translated: CASSAGTDDYGYTF. V is TRBV6-4 and J is TRBJ1-2; 7 positions match TRBD1. The V segment lost 4 bases and the J segment 3 bases; nucleotides outside the gene matches: 5. The CDR3 covers 14 residues. In germline, CDR1 is MRHNA, CDR2 SNTAGT.

Worth noting for this clonotype: This may arise from a read error, as a much more abundant clone is one base away. The CDR3 ends on some other residue instead of the conserved phenylalanine or tryptophan, so this is likely a read error. V usage is TRBV2 and J usage is TRBJ2-1; a possible D gene is TRBD2 (6 bases). The CDR3 consists of 14 residues. V was cut by 5 bases and J by 2 bases, with 10 bases left in between. CDR1 is SNHLY and CDR2 is FYNNEI in the germline V gene. The CDR3 coding sequence is TGTGCCAGCAGTACTAGCAGACCCTACAATGAGCAGTTCCTC. This gives the protein CASSTSRPYNEQFL.

This clonotype was recorded many times. This rearrangement joins TRBV11-2 to TRBJ2-5; D is uncertain. The germline V and J ends were trimmed by 1 base and 10 bases, with 13 bases remaining between them. The CDR3 covers 13 residues. Germline-derived CDR1 and CDR2 are SGHAT and FQNNGV. CDR3 loop: CASSLGRVGDQYF. The CDR3 coding sequence is TGTGCCAGCAGCTTAGGTAGGGTTGGCGACCAGTACTTC.

This clonotype appeared a few times. The chain couples TRBV11-2 to TRBJ1-1; TRBD1 might be the D (5 bases). The V end lost 3 bases, the J end lost 2 bases, and 10 bases lay between the germline ends. CDR1 is SGHAT and CDR2 is FQNNGV in the germline V gene. The CDR3 runs to 14 residues. The CDR3 protein is CASSLVGVNTEAFF. The CDR3 DNA is TGTGCCAGCAGCTTGGTGGGGGTAAACACTGAAGCTTTCTTT.

About this clonotype: This clone may be a read error of a much larger clone one base away. V usage is TRBV20-1 and J usage is TRBJ1-1, with D perhaps matching TRBD1 (6 bases). Germline CDR1 and CDR2: DFQATT and SNEGSKA (reference sequence). This CDR3 has 14 residues. The CDR3 bases are TGCGGTGCTAGAGATTGGGTTGGGGGCCAATCGGCTTTCTTT. It is translated as CGARDWVGGQSAFF.

This chain joins TRBV5-1 and TRBJ1-1; D perhaps matches TRBD1 (6 bases). Between the trimmed V and J ends, which lost 1 base and 4 bases, there was a span of 11 bases. The CDR3 contains 14 residues. In germline, CDR1 is SGHRS, CDR2 YFSETQ. The CDR3 is CASSLRGGPTEAFF. DNA of the CDR3: TGCGCCAGCAGCTTGCGTGGGGGCCCCACTGAAGCTTTCTTT.

The V and J genes are TRBV20-1 and TRBJ2-4; TRBD2 aligns across 10 bases. V shed 0 bases, J shed 9 bases, and the junction held 17 bases outside the gene matches. Germline CDR1 reads DFQATT; CDR2 reads SNEGSKA (reference sequence). The CDR3 is made up of 18 amino acids. This CDR3 is CSARDNPLAGRLRGIQYF. The CDR3 DNA sequence: TGCAGTGCTAGAGACAACCCACTAGCGGGAAGGTTGAGGGGCATTCAGTACTTC.

This clonotype was seen repeatedly, ten times or more. The chain couples TRBV6-5 to TRBJ2-7; 8 nucleotides agree with TRBD2. Per germline, CDR1 MNHEY and CDR2 SVGAGI. The CDR3 is 17 residues long. Trimming at V came to 2 bases and at J to 2 bases, leaving 11 bases not matched to a gene. The CDR3: CASSYAREGRPTYEQYF. In DNA, the CDR3 is TGTGCCAGCAGTTACGCCCGGGAGGGCCGCCCCACCTACGAGCAGTACTTC.

CDR3 DNA sequence: TGTGCCAGCAGCCTCACAGGGGGCAAGAACTATGGCTACACCTTC. Translation gives CASSLTGGKNYGYTF. The chain joins TRBV11-2 to TRBJ1-2; 9 bases align to TRBD1. The germline V gene has CDR1 SGHAT and CDR2 FQNNGV. The CDR3 runs 15 residues. The ends lost 5 bases at V and 2 bases at J; junction bases unmatched: 6.

Comments on this clonotype: Given a much more abundant clone one base away, this may be a read error. The rearrangement uses TRBV20-1 and TRBJ2-7; no firm D call. Germline lookup yields CDR1 DFQATT and CDR2 SNEGSKA (reference sequence). The CDR3 totals 14 residues. Trimming left V 1 base short and J 2 bases short, with 12 bases between. This CDR3 reads CSARAQMPPYEQYF. CDR3 nucleotides: TGCAGTGCTAGAGCCCAAATGCCTCCCTACGAGCAGTACTTC.

DNA for the CDR3: TGCGCCAGCAGCCAAGTTGGGGTACTGCCTGGCTACACCTTC. Translating gives CASSQVGVLPGYTF. The chain employs TRBV4-1 and TRBJ1-2, with no clear D. Trimming removed 1 base at V and 7 bases at J, with 13 bases between. From germline, CDR1 is MGHRA and CDR2 YSYEKL. The CDR3 runs to 14 residues.

This clonotype was detected ten times or more. The chain combines TRBV7-3 with TRBJ2-1, with 11 bases aligning to TRBD2. This CDR3 is 18 amino acids long. The germline gives CDR1 SGHTA, CDR2 FQGTGA. V lost 0 bases, J lost 7 bases, and 11 bases stayed unmatched. The CDR3 reads CASSLTSSGRGSWNEQFF. CDR3 in DNA: TGTGCCAGCAGCTTAACGAGTAGCGGGAGGGGGTCTTGGAATGAGCAGTTCTTC.